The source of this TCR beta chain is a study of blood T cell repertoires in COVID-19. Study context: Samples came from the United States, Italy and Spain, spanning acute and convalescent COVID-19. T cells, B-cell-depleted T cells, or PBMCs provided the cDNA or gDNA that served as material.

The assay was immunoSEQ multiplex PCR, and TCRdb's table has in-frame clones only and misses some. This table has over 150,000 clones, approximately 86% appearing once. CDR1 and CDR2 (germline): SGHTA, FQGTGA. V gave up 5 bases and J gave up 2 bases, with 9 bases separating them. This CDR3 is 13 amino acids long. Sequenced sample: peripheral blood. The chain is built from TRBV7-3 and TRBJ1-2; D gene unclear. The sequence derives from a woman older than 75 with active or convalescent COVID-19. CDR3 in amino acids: CASSLDGNYGYTF. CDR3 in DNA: TGTGCCAGCAGCCTAGACGGAAACTATGGCTACACCTTC.